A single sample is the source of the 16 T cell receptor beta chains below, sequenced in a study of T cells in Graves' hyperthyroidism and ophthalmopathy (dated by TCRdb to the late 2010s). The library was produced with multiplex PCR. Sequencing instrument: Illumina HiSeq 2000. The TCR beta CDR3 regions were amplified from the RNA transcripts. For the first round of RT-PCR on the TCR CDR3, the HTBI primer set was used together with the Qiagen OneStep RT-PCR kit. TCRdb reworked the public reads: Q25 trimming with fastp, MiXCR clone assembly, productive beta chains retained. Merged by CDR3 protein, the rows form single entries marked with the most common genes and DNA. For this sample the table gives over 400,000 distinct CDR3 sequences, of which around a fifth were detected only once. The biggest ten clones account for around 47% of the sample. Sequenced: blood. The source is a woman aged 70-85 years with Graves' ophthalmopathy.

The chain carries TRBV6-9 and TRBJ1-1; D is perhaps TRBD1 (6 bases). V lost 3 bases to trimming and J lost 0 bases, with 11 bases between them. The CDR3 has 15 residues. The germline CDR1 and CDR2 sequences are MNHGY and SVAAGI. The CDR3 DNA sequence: TGTGCCAGCAGTTACGGGACACCCATGAACACTGAAGCTTTCTTT. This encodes CASSYGTPMNTEAFF.

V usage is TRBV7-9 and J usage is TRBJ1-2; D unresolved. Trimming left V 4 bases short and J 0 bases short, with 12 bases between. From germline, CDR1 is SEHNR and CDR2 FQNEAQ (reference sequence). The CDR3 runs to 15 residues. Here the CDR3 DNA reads TGTGCCAGCAGCTCCCCCAGCCTGGCTAACTATGGCTACACCTTC. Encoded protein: CASSSPSLANYGYTF.

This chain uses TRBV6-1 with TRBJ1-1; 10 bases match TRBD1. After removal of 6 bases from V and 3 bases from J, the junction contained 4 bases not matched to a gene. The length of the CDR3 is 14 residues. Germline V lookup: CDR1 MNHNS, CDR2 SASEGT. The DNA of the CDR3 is TGTGCCAGCAGGGTCGGGACAGGGGACACTGAAGCTTTCTTT. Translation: CASRVGTGDTEAFF.

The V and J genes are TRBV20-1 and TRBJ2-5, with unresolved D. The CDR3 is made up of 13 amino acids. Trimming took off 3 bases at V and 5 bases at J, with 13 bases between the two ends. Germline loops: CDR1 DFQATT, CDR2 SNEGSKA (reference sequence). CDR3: CSASETTRETQYF. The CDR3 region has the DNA TGCAGTGCTAGCGAGACGACGAGGGAGACCCAGTACTTC.

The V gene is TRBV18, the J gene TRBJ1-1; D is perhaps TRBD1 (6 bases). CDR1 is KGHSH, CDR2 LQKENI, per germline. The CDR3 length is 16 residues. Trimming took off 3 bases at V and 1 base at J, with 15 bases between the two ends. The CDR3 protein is CASSPKPWTENTEAFF. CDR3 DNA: TGTGCCAGCTCACCGAAACCTTGGACAGAGAACACTGAAGCTTTCTTT.

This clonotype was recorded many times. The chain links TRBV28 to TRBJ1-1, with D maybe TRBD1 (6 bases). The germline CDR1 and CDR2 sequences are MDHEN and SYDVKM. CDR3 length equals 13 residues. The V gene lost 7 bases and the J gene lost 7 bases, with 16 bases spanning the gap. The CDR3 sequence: CASTTLGGLEAFF. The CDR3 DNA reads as TGTGCCAGCACCACCTTAGGGGGACTTGAAGCTTTCTTT.

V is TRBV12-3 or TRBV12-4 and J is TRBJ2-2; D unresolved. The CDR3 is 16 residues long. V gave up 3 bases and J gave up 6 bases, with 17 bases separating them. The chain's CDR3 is CASSFNRAFGSGELFF. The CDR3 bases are TGTGCCAGCAGTTTTAACCGTGCGTTTGGGTCCGGGGAGCTGTTTTTT.

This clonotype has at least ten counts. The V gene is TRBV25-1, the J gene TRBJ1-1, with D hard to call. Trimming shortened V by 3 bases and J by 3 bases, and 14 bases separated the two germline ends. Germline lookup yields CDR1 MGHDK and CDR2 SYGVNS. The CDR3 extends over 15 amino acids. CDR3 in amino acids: CASSDKGKKYTEAFF. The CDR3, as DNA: TGTGCCAGCAGTGATAAAGGCAAGAAGTACACTGAAGCTTTCTTT.

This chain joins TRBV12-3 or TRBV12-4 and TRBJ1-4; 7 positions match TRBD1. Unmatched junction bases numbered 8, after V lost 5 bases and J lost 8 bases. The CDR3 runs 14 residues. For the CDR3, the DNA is TGTGCCAGCAGTCCCACAGGGGCCGTCGAAAAACTGTTTTTT. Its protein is CASSPTGAVEKLFF.

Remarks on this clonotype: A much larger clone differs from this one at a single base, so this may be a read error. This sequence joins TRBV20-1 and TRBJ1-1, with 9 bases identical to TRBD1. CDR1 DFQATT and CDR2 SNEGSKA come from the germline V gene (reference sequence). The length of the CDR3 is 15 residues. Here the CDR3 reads CSAPPGTGMNTEAVF. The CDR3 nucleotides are TGCAGTGCCCCCCCCGGGACAGGGATGAACACTGAAGCTGTCTTT.

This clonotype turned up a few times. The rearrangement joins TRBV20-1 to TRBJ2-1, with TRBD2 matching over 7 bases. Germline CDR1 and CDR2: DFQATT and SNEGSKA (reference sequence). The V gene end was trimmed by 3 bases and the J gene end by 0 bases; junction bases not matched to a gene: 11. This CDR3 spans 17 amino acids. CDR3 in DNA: TGCAGTGCTAGTTCGGCGGGGGACTCGAGCTCCTACAATGAGCAGTTCTTC. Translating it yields CSASSAGDSSSYNEQFF.

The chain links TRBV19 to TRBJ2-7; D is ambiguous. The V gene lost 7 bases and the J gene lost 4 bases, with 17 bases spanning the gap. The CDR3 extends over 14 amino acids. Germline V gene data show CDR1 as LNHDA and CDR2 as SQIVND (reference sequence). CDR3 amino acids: CASTSHSIGYEQYF. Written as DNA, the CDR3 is TGTGCCAGTACATCCCACTCAATCGGGTACGAGCAGTACTTC. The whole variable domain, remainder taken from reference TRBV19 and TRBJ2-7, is DGGITQSPKYLFRKEGQNVTLSCEQNLNHDAMYWYRQDPGQGLRLIYYSQIVNDFQKGDIAEGYSVSREKKESFPLTVTSAQKNPTAFYLCASTSHSIGYEQYFGPGTRLTVT.

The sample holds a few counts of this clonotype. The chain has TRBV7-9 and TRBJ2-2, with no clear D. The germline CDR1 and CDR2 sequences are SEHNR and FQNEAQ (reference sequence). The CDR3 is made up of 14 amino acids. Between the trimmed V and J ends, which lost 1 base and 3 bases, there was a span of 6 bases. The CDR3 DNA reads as TGTGCCAGCAGCTTAGAGTCCTACACCGGGGAGCTGTTTTTT. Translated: CASSLESYTGELFF.

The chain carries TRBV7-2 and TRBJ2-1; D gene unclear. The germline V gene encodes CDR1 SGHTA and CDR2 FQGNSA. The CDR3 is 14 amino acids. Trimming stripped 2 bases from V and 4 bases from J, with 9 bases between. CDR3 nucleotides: TGTGCCAGCAGCTTAACCCCTCAGTACAATGAGCAGTTCTTC. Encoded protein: CASSLTPQYNEQFF.

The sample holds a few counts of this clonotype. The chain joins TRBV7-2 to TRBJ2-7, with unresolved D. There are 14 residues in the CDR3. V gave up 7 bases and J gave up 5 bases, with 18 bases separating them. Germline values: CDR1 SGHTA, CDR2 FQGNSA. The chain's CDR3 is CASTQPGPFHEQYF. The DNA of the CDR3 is TGTGCCAGCACCCAACCCGGCCCATTCCACGAGCAGTACTTC.

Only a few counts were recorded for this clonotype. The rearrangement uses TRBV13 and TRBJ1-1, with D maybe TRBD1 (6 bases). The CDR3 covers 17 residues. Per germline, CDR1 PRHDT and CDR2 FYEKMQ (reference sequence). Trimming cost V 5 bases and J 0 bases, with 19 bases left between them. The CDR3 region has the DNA TGTGCCAGCAGCACGACGAGAGGCTACAGGGTGAACACTGAAGCTTTCTTT. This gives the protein CASSTTRGYRVNTEAFF.